There are a few counts of the clone carrying this T cell receptor (beta chain). The sample belongs to a study of CD8 T cells in ankylosing spondylitis. Construction of TCR beta libraries was performed using quantitative 5'-RACE with molecular barcodes. TCRdb processed the 5' RACE reads anew with MiXCR; each CDR3 protein has one entry. Counted here are 290,000 or so distinct CDR3 sequences, around 20% occurring once; the ten biggest clones make up 3.5%. Source material: blood, either unsorted or a sorted T cell fraction (not recorded which). The receptor comes from a female donor with ankylosing spondylitis or in good health (not recorded which).

The CDR3 DNA sequence: TGTGCCAGCACCAGGAATGCAAGGACTAATGAAAAACTGTTTTTT. It translates to CASTRNARTNEKLFF. The rearrangement joins TRBV12-3 or TRBV12-4 to TRBJ1-4; no clear D gene. The CDR3 contains 15 residues. Trimming took 7 bases from V and 2 from J, leaving 14 bases between them.